This TCR beta chain was recorded in a study of Ad26.COV2.S vaccination and SARS-CoV-2 variants. Across the study: The donor belonged to the COV1001 Ad26.COV2.S trial arm. Participants got Ad26.COV2.S intramuscularly, once or twice 56 days apart. Study observations and caveats: It is possible that the TCR breadth and depth analyses underestimated the total T cell responses.

This clone appeared a single time. As yet, its antigen is unknown. Here immunoSEQ multiplex PCR was the method, and the copy in TCRdb shows in-frame clones only, minus some. The sample holds fewer than 900,000 clones, more than 80% seen once. The sample's treatment: some 20 received Ad26.COV2.S at low or high dose, single or two shots; about 5 received placebo; per-sample allocation not given. Sampling was performed 63 days after the first vaccine or placebo injection. Immunization relied on an Ad26 vector, which expressed Wuhan-strain SARS-CoV-2 spike. The sample consisted of peripheral blood, taken in a trial of Ad26.COV2.S vaccine versus placebo. This TCR derives from a person between 18 and 59 years old who received the Ad26.COV2.S COVID-19 vaccine or a placebo.

The CDR3 protein is CASSQGSGRSPLHF. CDR3 nucleotides: TGTGCCAGCAGCCAAGGTTCGGGGCGATCACCCCTCCACTTT. This rearrangement joins TRBV27 to TRBJ1-6; perhaps TRBD1 as D (5 bases). This CDR3 spans 14 amino acids. With 6 bases removed from V and 10 bases from J, the gap between germline ends came to 16 bases. Germline CDR1 is MNHEY and CDR2 is SMNVEV (reference sequence).